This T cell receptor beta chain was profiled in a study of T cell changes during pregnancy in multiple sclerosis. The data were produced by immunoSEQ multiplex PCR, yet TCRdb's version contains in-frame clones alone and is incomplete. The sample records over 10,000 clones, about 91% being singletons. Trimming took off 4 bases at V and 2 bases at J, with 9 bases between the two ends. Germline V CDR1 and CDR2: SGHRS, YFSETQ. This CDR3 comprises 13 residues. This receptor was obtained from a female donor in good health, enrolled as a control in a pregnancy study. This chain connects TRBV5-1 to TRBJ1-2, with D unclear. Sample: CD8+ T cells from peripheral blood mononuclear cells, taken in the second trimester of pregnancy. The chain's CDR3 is CASSPNTNYGYTF. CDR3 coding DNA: TGCGCCAGCAGCCCGAACACAAACTATGGCTACACCTTC.